The 25 T cell receptor beta chains listed next were all sequenced from one sample in a study of CD8+ T cells in alopecia areata. Sequencing templates came from extracted RNA that was reverse transcribed into cDNA. Produced via immunoSEQ multiplex PCR; TCRdb's table is partial and in-frame only. The data hold 150,000 to 200,000 clones, with approximately 56% observed a single time. Documented treatment: oral pan-JAK inhibitor, 5-10 mg twice daily. Here the sequenced sample was CD4+ T cells sorted from blood, taken at week 4, from a patient treated with tofacitinib. These receptors all come from a human donor with alopecia areata.

This clone was detected a few times. The chain is built from TRBV7-2 and TRBJ2-5; 11 positions match TRBD2. From germline, CDR1 is SGHTA and CDR2 FQGNSA. The CDR3 has 15 residues. V shed 5 bases, J shed 2 bases, and the junction held 4 bases outside the gene matches. The CDR3 coding sequence is TGTGCCAGCAGCCGTAGCGGGGGGGCGCAAGAGACCCAGTACTTC. Amino acid sequence: CASSRSGGAQETQYF.

This chain joins TRBV6-4 and TRBJ1-1, with 10 positions matching TRBD1. Germline V gene sequence: CDR1 MRHNA, CDR2 SNTAGT. The CDR3 loop spans 15 amino acids. After removal of 4 bases from V and 5 bases from J, the junction contained 7 bases not matched to a gene. The CDR3: CASSALDRGSTEAFF. The CDR3 nucleotides read TGTGCCAGCAGTGCTCTGGACAGGGGGAGTACTGAAGCTTTCTTT.

Points on this clone: The sample carries other DNA sequences with the same CDR3. The genes are TRBV7-9 and TRBJ1-2; tentative D call: TRBD1 (6 bases). V lost 2 bases and J 2 bases, leaving 6 bases between the germline ends. CDR3 length: 13 residues. CDR1 is SEHNR, CDR2 FQNEAQ, per germline (reference sequence). Written as DNA, the CDR3 is TGTGCCAGCAGCTTAAGGGGGAACTATGGCTACACCTTC. The encoded protein is CASSLRGNYGYTF.

CDR3 nucleotide sequence: TGTGCCAGCAGCCCTCGGACAGGGGGCGCGCGGAACACTGAAGCTTTCTTT. Amino acid sequence: CASSPRTGGARNTEAFF. The chain joins TRBV7-2 to TRBJ1-1; 11 nucleotides line up with TRBD1. The CDR3 runs to 17 residues. Germline values: CDR1 SGHTA, CDR2 FQGNSA. Unmatched junction bases numbered 9, after V lost 5 bases and J lost 1 base.

This clone has a handful of counts. The chain links TRBV29-1 to TRBJ2-1, with TRBD1 matching over 8 bases. CDR1 and CDR2 (germline): SQVTM, ANQGSEA. With V trimmed by 7 bases and J by 0 bases, 8 bases remained unmatched. The CDR3 is 15 residues long. The DNA for the CDR3 is TGCAGCGCCCCGACAGGGGCGAGCTCCTACAATGAGCAGTTCTTC. Protein product: CSAPTGASSYNEQFF.

The table lists this clone with many counts. The rearrangement uses TRBV5-1 and TRBJ1-1, with no clear D. This CDR3 has 14 amino acids. CDR1 SGHRS and CDR2 YFSETQ come from the germline V gene. V was pared by 6 bases and J by 1 base, with 13 bases between. CDR3 loop: CASNSPGGNTEAFF. CDR3 coding DNA: TGCGCCAGCAATTCCCCAGGCGGGAACACTGAAGCTTTCTTT.

This clone showed up just once. The chain joins TRBV6-5 to TRBJ1-4, with D unresolved. Germline-derived CDR1 and CDR2 are MNHEY and SVGAGI. The length of the CDR3 is 15 residues. Trimming stripped 2 bases from V and 0 bases from J, with 7 bases between. This CDR3 is CASSYGRSTNEKLFF. The CDR3 coding sequence is TGTGCCAGCAGTTACGGGAGATCAACTAATGAAAAACTGTTTTTT.

This clone was detected only a few times. V usage is TRBV11-3 and J usage is TRBJ2-6; D might be TRBD1 (6 bases). Germline V gives CDR1 SGHNT, CDR2 YENEEA. V was trimmed by 4 bases and J by 9 bases, leaving 7 bases between them. The CDR3 sequence is 12 residues long. The CDR3 sequence is CASSSDSNVLTF. The CDR3 nucleotides are TGTGCCAGCAGCTCGGACAGCAACGTCCTGACTTTC.

The chain carries TRBV4-3 and TRBJ1-1, with TRBD1 identical over 7 bases. V shed 0 bases, J shed 11 bases, and the junction held 9 bases outside the gene matches. Looked up from germline, CDR1 is LGHNA and CDR2 is YSLEER. CDR3 length equals 14 residues. DNA of the CDR3: TGCGCCAGCAGCCAAGAGGCTTGGGGACAGAACGCTTTCTTT. It yields the protein CASSQEAWGQNAFF.

DNA for the CDR3: TGTGCCTGGAGTGGACAGGTTTACAATGAGCAGTTCTTC. Encoded protein: CAWSGQVYNEQFF. The rearrangement joins TRBV30 to TRBJ2-1; a possible D gene is TRBD1 (6 bases). The CDR3 extends over 13 amino acids. In germline, CDR1 is GTSNPN, CDR2 SVGIG (reference sequence). Trimming removed 1 base at V and 4 bases at J, with 8 bases between.

CDR3: CASSSPYTRGTEAFF. CDR3 sequence (DNA): TGTGCCAGCAGTTCCCCGTACACCCGAGGTACTGAAGCTTTCTTT. The chain combines TRBV6-5 with TRBJ1-1; D unclear. The germline gives CDR1 MNHEY, CDR2 SVGAGI. V lost 4 bases and J lost 5, with 17 bases in between. This CDR3 is 15 amino acids long.

The rearrangement links TRBV9 to TRBJ1-1; TRBD1 agrees at 11 bases. The length of the CDR3 is 14 residues. After removal of 4 bases from V and 4 bases from J, the junction contained 3 bases not matched to a gene. Germline CDR1 and CDR2: SGDLS and YYNGEE. The CDR3 region has the DNA TGTGCCAGCAGCCTCGGGACAGGGGGCACTGAAGCTTTCTTT. It translates to CASSLGTGGTEAFF.

There are a few counts of this clone. The chain is built from TRBV2 and TRBJ2-3; 12 bases map to TRBD2. There are 16 residues in the CDR3. Unmatched junction bases numbered 12, after V lost 4 bases and J lost 10 bases. Germline loops: CDR1 SNHLY, CDR2 FYNNEI. The CDR3 loop is CASSATSGGPPGSQYF. In DNA form, the CDR3 reads TGTGCCAGCAGTGCGACTAGCGGGGGCCCTCCGGGGTCGCAGTATTTT.

This chain connects TRBV30 to TRBJ1-3; D is uncertain. The CDR3 extends over 13 amino acids. Germline-derived CDR1 and CDR2 are GTSNPN and SVGIG (reference sequence). Trimming took off 3 bases at V and 0 bases at J, with 6 bases between the two ends. The CDR3 protein is CAWRTVSGNTIYF. The CDR3 nucleotides read TGTGCCTGGAGAACGGTCTCTGGAAACACCATATATTTT.

This rearrangement joins TRBV29-1 to TRBJ1-5; D perhaps matches TRBD1 (6 bases). V was shortened by 5 bases and J by 4 bases, with 12 bases between the two germline ends. CDR3 length: 13 residues. Germline values: CDR1 SQVTM, CDR2 ANQGSEA. The CDR3, as DNA: TGCAGCGTTAGGGGGGCAGTGAATCAGCCCCAGCATTTT. Translation: CSVRGAVNQPQHF.

The chain carries TRBV7-2 and TRBJ1-4; 7 bases line up with TRBD1. With 1 base clipped from V and 7 bases from J, the junction kept 6 bases outside the gene matches. The V gene's germline CDR1 is SGHTA and CDR2 FQGNSA. The CDR3 contains 15 residues. The CDR3 is CASSLGGGAGEKLFF. In DNA, the CDR3 is TGTGCCAGCAGCTTAGGAGGGGGCGCGGGTGAAAAACTGTTTTTT.

Regarding this clone: The sample has other DNA sequences that encode this CDR3 too. This chain uses TRBV29-1 with TRBJ2-3; a possible D gene is TRBD1 (6 bases). Germline CDR1 reads SQVTM; CDR2 reads ANQGSEA. The CDR3 has 11 residues. V lost 3 bases and J 6 bases, leaving 7 bases between the germline ends. CDR3 sequence: CSVETGDTQYF. CDR3 sequence (DNA): TGCAGCGTTGAGACAGGCGATACGCAGTATTTT.

The CDR3: CASNRVQNTEAFF. DNA for the CDR3: TGTGCCAGCAATAGGGTCCAGAACACTGAAGCTTTCTTT. The chain combines TRBV6-1 with TRBJ1-1; D remains ambiguous. The CDR3 totals 13 residues. From germline, CDR1 is MNHNS and CDR2 SASEGT. The V end lost 7 bases, the J end lost 1 base, and 10 bases lay between the germline ends.

The CDR3 loop is CASSLVGGAGNTIYF. The CDR3 DNA reads as TGTGCCAGCAGCTTAGTGGGGGGGGCTGGAAACACCATATATTTT. This sequence joins TRBV7-2 and TRBJ1-3; D perhaps matches TRBD1 (5 bases). From germline, CDR1 is SGHTA and CDR2 FQGNSA. This CDR3 has 15 residues. V was shortened by 1 base and J by 2 bases, with 9 bases between the two germline ends.

The gene calls are TRBV15 and TRBJ2-4; D is unresolved. Germline CDR1 LNHNV, CDR2 YYDKDF (reference sequence). The CDR3 has 14 residues. V was trimmed by 0 bases and J by 7 bases, leaving 10 bases between them. Here the CDR3 DNA reads TGTGCCACCAGCAGAGATGCGGTTAGGAACATTCAGTACTTC. Encoded protein: CATSRDAVRNIQYF.

The J gene is TRBJ1-2, the V gene TRBV6-6; 8 positions agree with TRBD1. With V trimmed by 2 bases and J by 3 bases, 8 bases remained unmatched. The CDR3 extends over 16 amino acids. The germline gives CDR1 MNHNY, CDR2 SVGAGI (reference sequence). CDR3 sequence reads: CASSYPGQGGDYGYTF. The CDR3 region has the DNA TGTGCCAGCAGTTACCCAGGACAGGGTGGGGACTATGGCTACACCTTC.

The chain is built from TRBV30 and TRBJ1-2, with D hard to call. Looked up from germline, CDR1 is GTSNPN and CDR2 is SVGIG (reference sequence). CDR3 length: 14 residues. The ends were cut back, 2 bases at V and 7 bases at J, with 17 bases in the middle. CDR3 sequence (DNA): TGTGCCTGGAGTATTAGAGGCACGTCGGTTGGCTACACCTTC. As protein: CAWSIRGTSVGYTF.

The table lists this clone with a count of one. The V call is TRBV30, the J call TRBJ2-1; D not certain. CDR3 size: 11 residues. The germline gives CDR1 GTSNPN, CDR2 SVGIG (reference sequence). V shed 1 base and J shed 6 bases, with 4 bases lying between them. CDR3 sequence: CAWSDPNEQFF. The CDR3 nucleotides are TGTGCCTGGAGTGACCCCAATGAGCAGTTCTTC.

The chain carries TRBV7-8 and TRBJ1-1, with D unresolved. V was cut by 1 base and J by 1 base, with 13 bases left in between. The germline gives CDR1 SGHVS, CDR2 FQNEAQ. CDR3 length: 16 residues. CDR3 in DNA: TGTGCCAGCAGCTTAGGTCCGATGGTGTCGAACACTGAAGCTTTCTTT. This translates into CASSLGPMVSNTEAFF. Using reference TRBV7-8 and TRBJ1-1 for the parts outside the CDR3, the full variable domain is GAGVSQSPRYKVAKRGQDVALRCDPISGHVSLFWYQQALGQGPEFLTYFQNEAQLDKSGLPSDRFFAERPEGSVSTLKIQRTQQEDSAVYLCASSLGPMVSNTEAFFGQGTRLTVV.

The chain is built from TRBV30 and TRBJ2-1; D is perhaps TRBD2 (6 bases). V was cut by 4 bases and J by 5 bases, with 12 bases left in between. The CDR3 has 13 amino acids. Per germline, CDR1 GTSNPN and CDR2 SVGIG (reference sequence). The CDR3 reads CAWTPGVDNEQFF. DNA of the CDR3: TGTGCCTGGACACCGGGGGTGGACAATGAGCAGTTCTTC.